These 9 T cell receptor beta chains share one sample of origin, sequenced in a study of post-analysis software for immune sequencing data. Regarding the study as a whole: The study found TRBV5-6, TRBV5-1 and TRBV20-1 among about five TRBV segments more frequent in patients than controls.

These receptors lack a known antigen. TCR beta cDNA libraries included unique molecular identifiers. MiXCR, applied by TCRdb to the PCR reads, yields one record per CDR3 protein. The sample has about 540,000 distinct CDR3 sequences; approximately 31% are singletons. Sequenced input: blood. Receptors originate from a girl between 2 and 17 years old with multiple sclerosis.

The V call is TRBV11-2, the J call TRBJ1-4; TRBD1 aligns across 7 bases. Germline V CDR1 and CDR2: SGHAT, FQNNGV. V gave up 2 bases and J gave up 8 bases; unmatched junction bases: 8. The CDR3 totals 15 residues. In nucleotides, the CDR3 is TGTGCCAGCAGCTTAACCTACAGGGGAAGGGAAAAACTGTTTTTT. It is translated as CASSLTYRGREKLFF.

This clonotype was seen a few times. The J gene is TRBJ2-7, the V gene TRBV5-1; the match to TRBD2 covers 11 bases. The CDR3 runs to 17 residues. Germline V gene data show CDR1 as SGHRS and CDR2 as YFSETQ. V shed 4 bases and J 1 base; nucleotides not matched to a gene: 10. The CDR3 DNA reads as TGCGCCAGCAGCCCCGGGACTAGCGGATCTCTTTCCTACGAGCAGTACTTC. Translated, it gives CASSPGTSGSLSYEQYF.

The rearrangement joins TRBV6-5 to TRBJ2-7; D may match TRBD1 or TRBD2 (7 bases each). The germline gives CDR1 MNHEY, CDR2 SVGAGI. This CDR3 contains 13 residues. Trimming took 5 bases from V and 9 from J, leaving 17 bases between them. CDR3 coding DNA: TGTGCCAGCAGTCTTCAGGGGGGGCAGGGGCAGTACTTC. Encoded protein: CASSLQGGQGQYF.

The chain has TRBV13 and TRBJ2-1, with unresolved D. The CDR3 sequence is 15 residues long. Trimming removed 0 bases at V and 3 bases at J, with 9 bases between. Per the germline V gene, CDR1 is PRHDT and CDR2 is FYEKMQ (reference sequence). In DNA form, the CDR3 reads TGTGCCAGCAGCTTAGGCCTAGGCTACTACAATGAGCAGTTCTTC. Encoded protein: CASSLGLGYYNEQFF.

A few counts support this clonotype. The chain carries TRBV20-1 and TRBJ1-2; 7 nucleotides align to TRBD1. CDR1 and CDR2 (germline): DFQATT, SNEGSKA (reference sequence). J was trimmed by 4 bases and V by 6 bases; bases with no gene match: 14. The CDR3 is made up of 15 amino acids. The CDR3 loop is CSATQGPGGRYGYTF. The CDR3 coding sequence is TGCAGTGCCACCCAGGGGCCAGGGGGGCGCTATGGCTACACCTTC.

This clonotype was picked up many times. The chain is built from TRBV15 and TRBJ2-1, with D tentatively TRBD1 or TRBD2 (5 bases each). The V end was cut by 0 bases, the J end by 7 bases, with 13 bases between. Germline-derived CDR1 and CDR2 are LNHNV and YYDKDF (reference sequence). CDR3 length: 15 residues. The CDR3 DNA reads as TGTGCCACCAGCAGAGATCGGGGCCTCGGGAATGAGCAGTTCTTC. Its translation is CATSRDRGLGNEQFF.

V is TRBV20-1 and J is TRBJ2-7; D may be TRBD1 or TRBD2 (5 bases each). The assigned J gene may be wrong: the sequence end matches TRBJ2-5 better. CDR1 is DFQATT, CDR2 SNEGSKA, per germline (reference sequence). This CDR3 contains 16 residues. The chain's CDR3 is CSARDAVRGFQETQYF. CDR3 bases: TGCAGTGCTAGAGATGCAGTCCGGGGCTTCCAAGAGACCCAGTACTTC.

The rearrangement links TRBV20-1 to TRBJ2-7; 11 nucleotides match TRBD2. V shed 0 bases, J shed 4 bases, and the junction held 5 bases outside the gene matches. This CDR3 spans 15 amino acids. Germline V CDR1 and CDR2: DFQATT, SNEGSKA (reference sequence). CDR3 bases: TGCAGTGCTAGAGATACACTAGCGGGGGTTTACGAGCAGTACTTC. Translated: CSARDTLAGVYEQYF.

V and J are TRBV12-3 or TRBV12-4 and TRBJ2-1; 13 bases fit TRBD2. CDR3 length: 15 amino acids. Trimming at V came to 6 bases and at J to 8 bases, leaving 7 bases not matched to a gene. The CDR3 is CASSHGTSGVYEQFF. CDR3 in DNA: TGTGCCAGCAGCCATGGGACTAGCGGGGTGTATGAGCAGTTCTTC.